This T cell receptor beta chain stems from a study of Tregs in tolerant kidney transplant recipients. Study-level results: Donor-specific Treg expansion exceeded global Treg expansion in tolerant patients, suggesting antigen drive. Biological reproducibility was not directly addressed in this study.

Using immunoSEQ multiplex PCR, the repertoire was profiled, and TCRdb retains in-frame clones only, with some absent. The data show 55,000 to 75,000 clones, roughly 86% seen once. Related graft donors supplied nonmyeloablative bone marrow transplants, and mixed chimerism was transient. CDR3 length equals 15 residues. Germline CDR1 is SEHNR and CDR2 is FQNEAQ (reference sequence). Germline trimming cut 5 bases from V and 4 bases from J; bases unmatched to any gene: 8. A note on this clone: The antigen remains undetermined.

The sequences come from CD4+ T cells from blood (PBMCs), collected 6 months after the transplant. The sequence derives from a human patient who received a combined kidney and bone marrow transplant. Some T cells may be transferred from the graft donor. The V gene is TRBV7-9, the J gene TRBJ2-7; 10 positions agree with TRBD1. The CDR3 coding sequence is TGTGCCAGCAGCCATAATTTGGACAGGGGGTACGAGCAGTACTTC. Its translation: CASSHNLDRGYEQYF.